The present TCR beta chain was sequenced within a study of cytomegalovirus exposure and HLA in healthy donors. In the study overall: About 85 million unique TCR sequences came from HLA-typed donors in an early release. Study-wide results and limits: About 150 TCR beta chains were listed as cytomegalovirus-associated. Common viral pathogens (according to a later analysis) appeared linked to several of the most significant clusters.

This clone occurred once. Its specificity is not known. V was shortened by 0 bases and J by 7 bases, with 11 bases between the two germline ends. Germline V lookup: CDR1 SGDLS, CDR2 YYNGEE. This CDR3 has 15 residues. PCR amplification relied on 60 Vbeta primers (plus 13 Jbeta primers). Measured with immunoSEQ multiplex PCR; TCRdb has only the in-frame clones, and not every one. This table holds about 150,000 clones, approximately 71% found once. The sequenced material came from PBMCs. The receptor comes from a man in his late teens or twenties in good health and CMV-seropositive. The genes are TRBV9 and TRBJ1-6; possibly TRBD1 for D (6 bases). The CDR3 DNA is TGTGCCAGCAGCGTAGAACAGGGTTGGAATTCACCCCTCCACTTT. It encodes CASSVEQGWNSPLHF.